The 20 T cell receptor beta chains in this list originate from one sample, sequenced in a study of blood T cells in healthy people across ages. Combining a sample-barcoded 5' primer with a J-beta primer mix, a second PCR ran for roughly 6 to 12 cycles. TCRdb reanalysed the 5' RACE reads using MiXCR and keeps one entry per CDR3 protein. The repertoire consists of hundreds of thousands of distinct CDR3 sequences, with 55% to 75% occurring once and the leading ten covering around 22%. The sequencing input was blood. These receptors originate from a man between 25 and 39 years old in good health.

This rearrangement joins TRBV24-1 to TRBJ2-5; no reliable D call. Trimming took 4 bases from V and 5 from J, leaving 25 bases between them. The CDR3 is made up of 18 amino acids. In germline, CDR1 is KGHDR, CDR2 SFDVKD. The CDR3 is CATSDPLSGSSSEETQYF. The CDR3 nucleotides are TGTGCCACCAGTGACCCCCTCAGTGGCAGCTCGTCGGAGGAGACCCAGTACTTC.

The rearrangement uses TRBV4-3 and TRBJ1-4; no clear D. Per the germline V gene, CDR1 is LGHNA and CDR2 is YSLEER. The germline V and J ends were trimmed by 2 bases and 2 bases, with 15 bases remaining between them. CDR3 length equals 17 residues. The CDR3 sequence: CASSQPVRSATNEKLFF. The CDR3 DNA reads as TGCGCCAGCAGCCAACCAGTACGGTCCGCGACTAATGAAAAACTGTTTTTT.

V gene TRBV18 combines with J gene TRBJ2-7, with D perhaps TRBD2 (6 bases). CDR3 length: 16 residues. The germline gives CDR1 KGHSH, CDR2 LQKENI. With 6 bases removed from V and 1 base from J, the gap between germline ends came to 19 bases. CDR3 protein: CASSILPGLRSYEQYF. The CDR3, as DNA: TGTGCCAGCTCCATTTTGCCGGGACTTCGATCCTACGAGCAGTACTTC. Full variable domain (outside the CDR3, taken from reference TRBV18 and TRBJ2-7): NAGVMQNPRHLVRRRGQEARLRCSPMKGHSHVYWYRQLPEEGLKFMVYLQKENIIDESGMPKERFSAEFPKEGPSILRIQQVVRGDSAAYFCASSILPGLRSYEQYFGPGTRLTVT.

The chain is built from TRBV6-5 and TRBJ2-7; a possible D gene is TRBD1 (5 bases). Trimming removed 7 bases from V and 3 bases from J, with 16 bases in between. The CDR3 contains 14 residues. Germline values: CDR1 MNHEY, CDR2 SVGAGI. Here the CDR3 reads CASKARQGNYEQYF. The CDR3 coding sequence is TGTGCCAGCAAAGCTCGGCAGGGAAACTACGAGCAGTACTTC.

V is TRBV9 and J is TRBJ2-1; D not certain. Germline assignment: CDR1 SGDLS and CDR2 YYNGEE. Trimming pared 0 bases from V and 6 bases from J, leaving 10 bases between. This CDR3 is built from 14 residues. Here the CDR3 reads CASSVEASSNEQFF. The CDR3 DNA sequence: TGTGCCAGCAGCGTAGAGGCGTCTTCCAATGAGCAGTTCTTC.

This clonotype turned up a few times. The CDR3 protein is CASIGDSPVGYTF. The CDR3 nucleotides are TGTGCCAGCATCGGGGACAGCCCTGTGGGCTACACCTTC. This rearrangement joins TRBV28 to TRBJ1-2, with 7 nucleotides matching TRBD1. This CDR3 is 13 amino acids long. V shed 7 bases and J 8 bases; nucleotides not matched to a gene: 10. Germline V lookup: CDR1 MDHEN, CDR2 SYDVKM.

A few counts support this clonotype. This chain links TRBV29-1 with TRBJ1-2, with TRBD1 matching over 8 bases. V lost 5 bases and J lost 8; bases outside the gene matches: 10. The V gene's germline CDR1 is SQVTM and CDR2 ANQGSEA. The length of the CDR3 is 13 residues. This CDR3 reads CSVFSPQGEGYTF. CDR3 nucleotide sequence: TGCAGCGTTTTTTCACCACAGGGGGAAGGCTACACCTTC.

The V and J genes are TRBV30 and TRBJ2-5; D perhaps matches TRBD2 (5 bases). Germline V gene lookup returns CDR1 GTSNPN and CDR2 SVGIG (reference sequence). CDR3 length: 12 amino acids. Trimming removed 7 bases at V and 2 bases at J, with 11 bases between. The CDR3 loop reads CAFGAEQETQYF. The CDR3 DNA is TGTGCCTTCGGAGCGGAACAAGAGACCCAGTACTTC. Full variable domain (missing parts from reference TRBV30 and TRBJ2-5): SQTIHQWPATLVQPVGSPLSLECTVEGTSNPNLYWYRQAAGRGLQLLFYSVGIGQISSEVPQNLSASRPQDRQFILSSKKLLLSDSGFYLCAFGAEQETQYFGPGTRLLVL.

The V and J genes are TRBV3-1 and TRBJ1-6; TRBD1 matches 7 bases. Germline CDR1 reads LGHDT; CDR2 reads YNNKEL (reference sequence). This CDR3 is built from 14 residues. V lost 1 base and J lost 9; bases outside the gene matches: 3. The CDR3 DNA reads TGTGCCAGCAGCCAAGGACAGGGAAGTTCACCCCTCCACTTT. Residues: CASSQGQGSSPLHF.

The chain carries TRBV29-1 and TRBJ2-1; no clear D. The CDR3 covers 13 residues. Trimming removed 2 bases at V and 4 bases at J, with 9 bases between. Per the germline V gene, CDR1 is SQVTM and CDR2 is ANQGSEA. This chain's CDR3 is CSVEIVSYNEQFF. As DNA, the CDR3 is TGCAGCGTTGAAATCGTGTCTTACAATGAGCAGTTCTTC.

The chain carries TRBV28 and TRBJ2-5; D perhaps matches TRBD2 (5 bases). CDR1 and CDR2 from the germline V gene are MDHEN and SYDVKM. This CDR3 is 14 amino acids long. V dropped 5 bases and J dropped 4 bases, with 14 bases sitting between them. CDR3 DNA: TGTGCCAGCAGTATCCCCCGGGGTCGAGAGACCCAGTACTTC. Translation gives CASSIPRGRETQYF.

The chain uses TRBV20-1 and TRBJ1-2; 7 bases agree with TRBD1. From germline, CDR1 is DFQATT and CDR2 SNEGSKA (reference sequence). The CDR3 is made up of 14 amino acids. The V and J ends lost 5 bases and 8 bases, in that order; junction bases with no gene match: 14. The CDR3 loop reads CSAPNPRQGGGYTF. The CDR3 bases are TGCAGTGCTCCAAACCCGAGACAGGGTGGCGGCTACACCTTC.

The V and J genes are TRBV7-9 and TRBJ2-7, with D possibly matching TRBD1 (7 bases). Germline loops: CDR1 SEHNR, CDR2 FQNEAQ (reference sequence). This CDR3 region has 15 residues. The V end was cut by 5 bases, the J end by 0 bases, with 14 bases between. CDR3 sequence reads: CASSPVEGASYEQYF. The CDR3 nucleotides read TGTGCCAGCAGCCCGGTGGAGGGGGCCTCCTACGAGCAGTACTTC.

This clonotype has only a few counts. J is TRBJ2-5 and V is TRBV7-9, with D possibly being TRBD1 or TRBD2 (5 bases each). Between the trimmed V and J ends, which lost 4 bases and 3 bases, there was a span of 12 bases. The CDR3 totals 14 residues. CDR1 is SEHNR, CDR2 FQNEAQ, per germline (reference sequence). Here the CDR3 DNA reads TGTGCCAGCAGCTCCTCGTGGGACGAAGAGACCCAGTACTTC. It codes for CASSSSWDEETQYF.

The chain links TRBV6-1 to TRBJ2-7; 8 bases align to TRBD2. Germline trimming cut 8 bases from V and 2 bases from J; bases unmatched to any gene: 8. The CDR3 totals 14 residues. In germline, CDR1 is MNHNS, CDR2 SASEGT. The CDR3 DNA sequence: TGTGCCAGCCGGACGACTAGCGCTACCTACGAGCAGTACTTC. Translated, it gives CASRTTSATYEQYF.

In this sample, this clonotype turned up a few times. V and J are TRBV29-1 and TRBJ1-1, with 9 bases matching TRBD1. Germline V gene lookup returns CDR1 SQVTM and CDR2 ANQGSEA. The CDR3 sequence is 13 residues long. V shed 7 bases, J shed 5 bases, and the junction held 8 bases outside the gene matches. The CDR3 DNA sequence: TGCAGCGCATCAACGGGACAGGGTACTGAAGCTTTCTTT. Translating it yields CSASTGQGTEAFF.

This clonotype occurred a few times. This chain connects TRBV9 to TRBJ2-5; tentative D call: TRBD1 (5 bases). V dropped 0 bases and J dropped 2 bases, with 11 bases sitting between them. Germline V gene sequence: CDR1 SGDLS, CDR2 YYNGEE. This CDR3 has 15 amino acids. CDR3 amino acids: CASSVGAGLQETQYF. Written as DNA, the CDR3 is TGTGCCAGCAGCGTAGGTGCAGGGCTGCAAGAGACCCAGTACTTC.

V and J are TRBV10-3 and TRBJ2-7; D remains unclear. Germline CDR1 ENHRY, CDR2 SYGVKD. The CDR3 spans 13 residues. V dropped 2 bases and J dropped 6 bases, with 11 bases sitting between them. CDR3 sequence: CAISEGGNREQYF. The CDR3 nucleotides are TGTGCCATCAGTGAGGGCGGCAACCGCGAGCAGTACTTC.

This clonotype has only a few counts. This CDR3 reads CASSDPGDPPLHF. The CDR3 region has the DNA TGTGCCAGCAGTGACCCAGGGGACCCTCCCCTCCACTTT. The rearrangement uses TRBV25-1 and TRBJ1-6, with D possibly being TRBD1 (6 bases). V was pared by 3 bases and J by 13 bases, with 13 bases between. Germline V gene lookup returns CDR1 MGHDK and CDR2 SYGVNS. This CDR3 has 13 amino acids.

The chain joins TRBV12-3 or TRBV12-4 to TRBJ2-7; D perhaps matches TRBD1 (6 bases). The closer fit of TRBJ2-5 to the DNA end suggests the J call may be wrong. The CDR3 covers 14 residues. CDR3: CASSRTAAQETQYF. The CDR3 nucleotides read TGTGCCAGCAGCCGGACAGCGGCGCAAGAGACCCAGTACTTC.